This TCR beta chain was captured in a study of CD8+CD57+ T cells in acquired aplastic anemia (dated by TCRdb to 2017 to 2018). Broadly, across the study: On average, sorted CD4+ and CD8+ cells yielded approximately 3 ug of extracted DNA, with a range of about 0.17 to 27.4 ug. A CD8+CD57+ expansion meant a frequency higher than the mean frequency seen in healthy subjects. What the authors observed across the whole study: Between patients and healthy controls, no significant difference in CD8+ Simpson's diversity was found (P=0.060). Approximately 27 CD8+ CDR3 sequences were found in both patients and controls but appeared to be highly expressed in patients and within the immunodominant clones of the patients.

As concerns this clonotype: Its antigen has not been determined. No base-level quality is on record; no much larger clone is a single base apart.

Patients chosen for sequencing had shown expansion of CD8+CD57+ cells by flow cytometry. Severe acquired aplastic anemia was diagnosed in all patients according to International Study of Aplastic Anemia and Agranulocytosis and Camitta criteria. No patient had received any therapy when blood was sampled. In the study, sorted CD4+ and CD8+ blood T cells from patients with severe aplastic anemia and from healthy subjects underwent deep sequencing of TCR repertoires. Patients were enrolled in the USA under clinicaltrials.gov protocols 00001620, 01623167, 00001397, 00071045, 00081523 and 00961064. Ficoll-Paque density gradient centrifugation was used to isolate peripheral blood mononuclear cells. Before DNA was extracted, CD4+ and CD8+ T cells were sorted using either FACS or magnetic beads. Trimming removed 6 bases from V and 4 bases from J; the gene matches leave 7 bases unexplained. CDR1 and CDR2 (ENHRY, SYGVKD) derive from the germline V gene. The cysteine opens and the phenylalanine closes a CDR3 of 16 amino acids. Only CDR3 DNA is held: 48 bases, read in frame from base 1.

Genomic DNA served as template for TCR beta VDJ combination and CDR3 sequence profiling. An Illumina HiSeq 2000 was used for TCR repertoire sequencing. As for how the authors treated the data: Repertoires were assessed using TRBV/TRBJ rearrangement plots, CDR3 size and DJ length profiles, and Simpson's diversity index. The most abundant DNA sequence in the deep sequencing data was taken as the immunodominant clone. CDR3 amino acid sequences were checked for sharing between subjects and were compared against published repertoires and the VDJdb database. The raw public data were reprocessed by TCRdb itself: fastp quality trimming at Q25, MiXCR clonotype calling, in-frame beta chains only. Rows merge per CDR3 protein into single entries with the most common DNA and genes. In this record, the V and J calls reflect TCRdb's handling and not the investigators' own analysis. Within this sample are around 220,000 distinct CDR3 sequences, with 40% to 60% of them counted one time only. The leading ten clones occupy around 20% of the sample.

The sequencing sample was made of sorted CD4+, CD8+, or CD8+CD57+ T cells (not recorded which) from PBMCs. The clonotype comes from a human donor with aplastic anemia. Recombination connected TRBV10-3 to TRBJ2-3, with TRBD2 matching 13 junction bases. The CDR3 protein sequence reads: CAISTLAGGLADTQYF. DNA sequence: TGTGCCATCAGCACACTAGCGGGGGGGCTCGCAGATACGCAGTATTTT.